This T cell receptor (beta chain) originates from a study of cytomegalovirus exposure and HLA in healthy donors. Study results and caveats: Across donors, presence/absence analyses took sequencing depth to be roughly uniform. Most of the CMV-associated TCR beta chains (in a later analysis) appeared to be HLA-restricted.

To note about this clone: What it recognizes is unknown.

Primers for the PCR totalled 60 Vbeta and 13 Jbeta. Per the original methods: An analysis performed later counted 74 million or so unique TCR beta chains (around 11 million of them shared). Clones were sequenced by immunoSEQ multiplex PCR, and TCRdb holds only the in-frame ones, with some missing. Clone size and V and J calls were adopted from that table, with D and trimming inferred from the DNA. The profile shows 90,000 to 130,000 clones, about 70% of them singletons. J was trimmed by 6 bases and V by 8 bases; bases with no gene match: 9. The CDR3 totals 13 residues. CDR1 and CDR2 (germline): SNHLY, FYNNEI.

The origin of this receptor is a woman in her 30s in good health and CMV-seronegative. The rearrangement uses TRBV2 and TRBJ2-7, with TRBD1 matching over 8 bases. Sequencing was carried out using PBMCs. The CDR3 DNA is TGTGCCAGCGAAGTCCAGGGGGCTGTCGAGCAGTACTTC. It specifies CASEVQGAVEQYF.